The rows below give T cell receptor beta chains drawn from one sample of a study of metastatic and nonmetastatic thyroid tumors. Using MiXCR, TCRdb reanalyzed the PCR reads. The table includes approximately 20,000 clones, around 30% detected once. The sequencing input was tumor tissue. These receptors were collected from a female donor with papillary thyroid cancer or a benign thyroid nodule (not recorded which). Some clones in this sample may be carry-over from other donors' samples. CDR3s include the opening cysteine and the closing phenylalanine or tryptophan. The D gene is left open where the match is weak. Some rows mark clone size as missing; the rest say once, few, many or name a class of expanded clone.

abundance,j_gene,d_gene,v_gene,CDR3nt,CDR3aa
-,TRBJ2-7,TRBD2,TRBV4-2,TGTGCCAGCAGCCAAGAGGGACTAGCGAACTACGAGCAGTACTTC,CASSQEGLANYEQYF
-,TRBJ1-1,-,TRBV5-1,TGCGCCAGCAGCTTGGCTGTAATGAACACTGAAGCTTTCTTT,CASSLAVMNTEAFF
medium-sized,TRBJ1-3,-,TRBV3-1,TGTGCCAGCAGCCAAGGGGCAAGCTCTGGAAACACCATATATTTT,CASSQGASSGNTIYF
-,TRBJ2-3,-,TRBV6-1,TGTGCCATCAGTCTAAAGGGTCTAGAACCCACAGATACTCAGTATTTT,CAISLKGLEPTDTQYF
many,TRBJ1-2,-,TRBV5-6,TGTGCCAGCAGCTTGCGGGGGGGTGGCTATGGCTACACCTTC,CASSLRGGGYGYTF
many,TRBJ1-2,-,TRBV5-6,TGTGCCAGCAGCATTTTTGACTCGCTTAAGGGCTACACCTTC,CASSIFDSLKGYTF
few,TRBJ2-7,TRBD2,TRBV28,TGTGCCAGCAGTGATGATAGCGGGATGACGGGAGAGCAGTACTTC,CASSDDSGMTGEQYF
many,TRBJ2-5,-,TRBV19,TGTGCCAGTAGTGGGTCAATTAAGGGGGAGACCCAGTACTTC,CASSGSIKGETQYF
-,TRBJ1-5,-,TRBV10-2,TGCGCCAACACCCAGGGGAGTAATCAGCCCCAGCATTTT,CANTQGSNQPQHF
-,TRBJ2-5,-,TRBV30,TGTGCCTGGAGTGGCGAAAGCCAAGAGACCCAGTACTTC,CAWSGESQETQYF
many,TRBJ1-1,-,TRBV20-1,TGCAGTGCTAGAGACCCCGGGCCTAGGATATCTGAAGCTTTCTTT,CSARDPGPRISEAFF
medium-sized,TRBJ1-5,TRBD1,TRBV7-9,TGTGCCAGCAGCTCCGACAGGGGCCCCAATCAGCCCCAGCATTTT,CASSSDRGPNQPQHF
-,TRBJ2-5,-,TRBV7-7,TGTGCTAGCAGTCTCGGAGGGGGGGACCAAGAGACCCAGTACTTC,CASSLGGGDQETQYF
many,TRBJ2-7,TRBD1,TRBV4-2,TGTGCCAGCAGCCTAGGGGGCGGGTCCTACGAGCAGTACTTC,CASSLGGGSYEQYF
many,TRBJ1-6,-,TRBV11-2,TGCGCCAGCAGCTGGGGGGTCAATTCACCCCTCCACTTT,CASSWGVNSPLHF
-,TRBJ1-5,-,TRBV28,TGTGCCGGCAGTTCCGGGACTAGCGGGAGGGAGTCGCAGCATTTT,CAGSSGTSGRESQHF
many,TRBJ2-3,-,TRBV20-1,TGCAGTGCTCCAGAGGGCGGTAGCACAGATACGCAGTATTTT,CSAPEGGSTDTQYF
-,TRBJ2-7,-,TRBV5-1,TGCGCCAGCATCTTGGAAGGGTTGTCCTACGAGCAGTACTTC,CASILEGLSYEQYF
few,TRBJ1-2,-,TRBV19,TGTGCCAGTGGACCTCTAGACGGCTACACCTTC,CASGPLDGYTF
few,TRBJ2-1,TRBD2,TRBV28,TGTGCTTTCGGGACTAGCGGGTACAATGAGCAGTTCTTC,CAFGTSGYNEQFF
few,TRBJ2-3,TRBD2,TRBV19,TGTGCCAGTAGCATCCGACTAGCGGCCACAGACACGCAGTATTTT,CASSIRLAATDTQYF
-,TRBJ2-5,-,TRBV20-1,TGCAGTGCTCCGTCCGTGAACCAAGAGACCCAGTACTTC,CSAPSVNQETQYF
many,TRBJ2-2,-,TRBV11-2,TGTGCCAGCAGCTCCTGGGACTTTCACACCGGGGAGCTGTTTTTT,CASSSWDFHTGELFF
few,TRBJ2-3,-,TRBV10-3,TGTGCCATCAGTGAGCCAAGACAGGTGGTAAGCACAGATATTCAGTATTTT,CAISEPRQVVSTDIQYF
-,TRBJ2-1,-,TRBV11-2,TGTGCCAGCAGCCCCTCTAGCGTCGGTGAGCAGTTCTTC,CASSPSSVGEQFF
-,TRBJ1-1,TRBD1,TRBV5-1,TGCGCCAGCAGCGGAAACCCGTGGACAGGGCGTGCCTGTGACACTGAATCTTTCTTT,CASSGNPWTGRACDTESFF
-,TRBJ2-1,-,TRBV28,TGTGCCAGCAAGGGAGGCTCCGCGGCGTACAATGAGCAGTTCTTC,CASKGGSAAYNEQFF
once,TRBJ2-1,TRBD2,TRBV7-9,TGTGCCAGCAGCGGGACTAGCGGGGACAATGAGCAGTTCTTC,CASSGTSGDNEQFF
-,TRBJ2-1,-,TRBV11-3,TGTGCCAGCAGCTTAGTGGGGGTAGCGGTTAATGAGCAGTTCTTC,CASSLVGVAVNEQFF
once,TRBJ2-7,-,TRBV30,TGTGCCTGGACCATGACTCCCTACGAGCAGTACTTC,CAWTMTPYEQYF
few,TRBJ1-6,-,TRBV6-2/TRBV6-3,TGTGCCAGCAGTTCGGCAGTGAGTTCTAGTAATTCACCCCTCCACTTT,CASSSAVSSSNSPLHF
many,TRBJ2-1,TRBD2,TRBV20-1,TGCAGTGCTAGATCAGCGGGGATCAACTACAATGAGCAGTTCTTC,CSARSAGINYNEQFF
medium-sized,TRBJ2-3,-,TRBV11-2,TGTGCCAGCAGCTTAGGTCGTCAGGGGAGCACAGATACGCAGTATTTT,CASSLGRQGSTDTQYF
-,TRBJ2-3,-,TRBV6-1,TGTGCCAGCAATGAACAGGGAGGCGCCACAGATACGCAGTATTTT,CASNEQGGATDTQYF
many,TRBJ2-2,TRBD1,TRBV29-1,TGCAGCGTCGACCCCGGGACAGGGTACGCCGGGGAGCTGTTTTTT,CSVDPGTGYAGELFF
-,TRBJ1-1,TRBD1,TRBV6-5,TGTGCCAGCAGTTACTCGACAGGGGGCACTGAAGCTTTCTTT,CASSYSTGGTEAFF
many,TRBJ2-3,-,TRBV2,TGTGCCAGCAGCGGCGGGACAGCTAGCACAGATACGCAGTATTTT,CASSGGTASTDTQYF
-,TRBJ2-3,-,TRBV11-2,TGTGCCAGCAGCTCCATCTTCGGGGAACACACAGATACGCAGTATTTT,CASSSIFGEHTDTQYF
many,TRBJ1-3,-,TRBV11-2,-,CASSSSGADTIYF
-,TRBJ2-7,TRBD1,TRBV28,TGTGCCAGCAGTCCGTCTGTGACAGGGGGCGAATACGAGCAGTACTTC,CASSPSVTGGEYEQYF
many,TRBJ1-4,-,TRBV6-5,TGTGCCAGCAGTTACAGGTCTCAGGGTGGGGATGAAAAACTGTTTTTT,CASSYRSQGGDEKLFF
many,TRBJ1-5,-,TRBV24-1,TGTGCCACCAGTGAGGGGACACAAACTTATAGCAATCAGCCCCAGCATTTT,CATSEGTQTYSNQPQHF
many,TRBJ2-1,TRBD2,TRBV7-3,TGTGCCAGCAGCTTAATAGCGGGAGGAGGGAATGAGCAGTTCTTC,CASSLIAGGGNEQFF
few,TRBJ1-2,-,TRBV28,TGTGCCAGCAGTTTACGGCTGCAATACAGGGAGGACACCTTC,CASSLRLQYREDTF
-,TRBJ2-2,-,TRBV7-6,TGTGCCAGCATCGTGACCGGGAGTGGATTCCCCGGGGAGCTGTTTTTT,CASIVTGSGFPGELFF
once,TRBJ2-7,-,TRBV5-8,TGTGCGAGCAGGACACCGTGGGTAAACTACGAGCAGTACTTC,CASRTPWVNYEQYF
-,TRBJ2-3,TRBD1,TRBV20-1,TGCAGTGCTGGGACAGGGCAAGCGGGAAGGACAGATACGCAGTATTTT,CSAGTGQAGRTDTQYF
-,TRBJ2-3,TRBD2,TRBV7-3,TGTGCCAGCAGCTTAACTGCTAGCGGGTGGGGGAGGACAGATACGCAGTATTTT,CASSLTASGWGRTDTQYF
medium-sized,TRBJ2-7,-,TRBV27,TGTGCCAGCAGTATGTACAGGGCCAGGGACGAGCAGTACTTC,CASSMYRARDEQYF
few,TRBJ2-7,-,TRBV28,TGTGCCAGCAGTTTTGGGTGCAGGGTCCGCGAGCAGTACTTC,CASSFGCRVREQYF
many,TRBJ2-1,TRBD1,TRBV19,TGTGCCAGTAGTATGCCCGGGACAGCCTACAATGAGCAGTTCTTC,CASSMPGTAYNEQFF
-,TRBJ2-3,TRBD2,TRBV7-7,TGTGCCAGCAGTCCCTCTAGCGGCTTGGGGGCAGATACGCAGTATTTT,CASSPSSGLGADTQYF
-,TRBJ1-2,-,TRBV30,TGTGCCTGGAGTAGCGGGCTCGACTATGGCTACACCTTC,CAWSSGLDYGYTF